The 12 T cell receptor beta chains below all came from one sample that was sequenced in a study of beta chain features in type 1 diabetes. Broader study findings: Type 1 diabetes patients had TCRB CDR3s that were shorter (moderately but significantly so) in all four CD4+ subsets.

The entirety of the isolated RNA underwent reverse transcription, so expressed TCRB transcripts were sequenced. Libraries were prepared by immunoSEQ multiplex PCR; TCRdb keeps only in-frame clonotypes and omits some of them. Among about 390,000 clones, over 8.5% were seen once, and the ten largest hold around 0.66%. These receptors have no identified antigens. Material: central memory CD4+ T cells from blood. These receptors were collected from a young man with type 1 diabetes.

This clone was detected many times. Other nucleotide sequences in the sample specify the same CDR3. The V and J genes are TRBV7-9 and TRBJ1-2; D may be TRBD1 (5 bases). The CDR3 is made up of 12 amino acids. The germline V and J ends were trimmed by 3 bases and 8 bases, with 10 bases remaining between them. Germline V gives CDR1 SEHNR, CDR2 FQNEAQ (reference sequence). CDR3 in amino acids: CASSFEGYGYTF. CDR3 DNA: TGTGCCAGCAGCTTTGAGGGGTACGGCTACACCTTC.

This chain connects TRBV11-3 to TRBJ2-3; TRBD1 agrees at 7 bases. V shed 1 base, J shed 6 bases, and the junction held 10 bases outside the gene matches. CDR1 and CDR2 from the germline V gene are SGHNT and YENEEA. CDR3 length: 16 residues. CDR3 DNA sequence: TGTGCCAGCAGCTTAGGACAGGGCTCCCTCAAGGATACGCAGTATTTT. Residues: CASSLGQGSLKDTQYF. The full variable domain, rest sourced from reference TRBV11-3 and TRBJ2-3, is EAGVVQSPRYKIIEKKQPVAFWCNPISGHNTLYWYLQNLGQGPELLIRYENEEAVDDSQLPKDRFSAERLKGVDSTLKIQPAELGDSAVYLCASSLGQGSLKDTQYFGPGTRLTVL.

This clone was picked up a small number of times. CDR3 loop: CASSAVRDSRGDTQYF. DNA for the CDR3: TGCGCCAGCAGCGCCGTCCGGGACAGCCGGGGAGATACGCAGTATTTT. The V call is TRBV5-1, the J call TRBJ2-3; TRBD1 aligns across 7 bases. This CDR3 comprises 16 residues. Trimming cost V 4 bases and J 5 bases; bases outside gene matches: 13. Per the germline V gene, CDR1 is SGHRS and CDR2 is YFSETQ. Full variable domain (rest looked up from reference TRBV5-1 and TRBJ2-3): KAGVTQTPRYLIKTRGQQVTLSCSPISGHRSVSWYQQTPGQGLQFLFEYFSETQRNKGNFPGRFSGRQFSNSRSEMNVSTLELGDSALYLCASSAVRDSRGDTQYFGPGTRLTVL.

Only a few counts were recorded for this clone. The chain is built from TRBV9 and TRBJ2-5, with 9 bases lining up with TRBD1. Germline CDR1 SGDLS, CDR2 YYNGEE. After removal of 4 bases from V and 3 bases from J, the junction contained 7 bases not matched to a gene. This CDR3 has 15 amino acids. CDR3 sequence reads: CASSRFGDREETQYF. CDR3 sequence (DNA): TGTGCCAGCAGCCGATTCGGGGACAGGGAAGAGACCCAGTACTTC.

This clone was recorded at least ten times. This CDR3 reads CASSRGTVSYEQYF. The CDR3 bases are TGTGCCAGCAGCCGCGGGACAGTCTCCTACGAGCAGTACTTC. This chain connects TRBV14 to TRBJ2-7, with D possibly matching TRBD1 (7 bases). The germline V gene has CDR1 SGHDN and CDR2 FVKESK. The CDR3 spans 14 residues. Trimming cost V 4 bases and J 0 bases, with 10 bases left between them.

This clone has only a few counts. This rearrangement joins TRBV7-2 to TRBJ1-3; D is ambiguous. The V end was cut by 4 bases, the J end by 2 bases, with 12 bases between. CDR3 length equals 15 residues. In germline, CDR1 is SGHTA, CDR2 FQGNSA. DNA for the CDR3: TGTGCCAGCAGCTCTTCTCTGGGTCCTGGAAACACCATATATTTT. Protein product: CASSSSLGPGNTIYF.

This clone was seen a handful of times. The chain couples TRBV7-2 to TRBJ2-3, with TRBD2 matching 8 bases. CDR1 is SGHTA, CDR2 FQGNSA, per germline. V gave up 7 bases and J gave up 6 bases; unmatched junction bases: 12. The CDR3 covers 15 residues. CDR3 coding DNA: TGTGCCAGCACTCCGGGTCTAGCGGGTAGTGATACGCAGTATTTT. Its translation: CASTPGLAGSDTQYF.

This clone was counted ten times or more. This chain links TRBV14 with TRBJ2-1; possibly TRBD2 for D (5 bases). The germline V gene encodes CDR1 SGHDN and CDR2 FVKESK. V shed 0 bases and J shed 5 bases, with 5 bases lying between them. There are 13 residues in the CDR3. CDR3 bases: TGTGCCAGCAGCCAAGAGAGGGACAATGAGCAGTTCTTC. Amino acids: CASSQERDNEQFF.

This clone was observed a handful of times. This chain connects TRBV6-1 to TRBJ1-1; perhaps TRBD1 as D (6 bases). Germline V gene lookup returns CDR1 MNHNS and CDR2 SASEGT. Trimming cost V 8 bases and J 3 bases, with 13 bases left between them. This CDR3 has 13 amino acids. Here the CDR3 reads CASLQGRDTEAFF. The CDR3 region has the DNA TGTGCCAGCTTACAGGGAAGAGACACTGAAGCTTTCTTT.

This clone was found many times. The sample has other DNA sequences that encode this CDR3 too. V and J are TRBV5-4 and TRBJ1-2, with D uncertain. Trimming stripped 0 bases from V and 4 bases from J, with 10 bases between. In germline, CDR1 is SGHNT, CDR2 YYREEE (reference sequence). The CDR3 loop spans 14 amino acids. Written as DNA, the CDR3 is TGTGCCAGCAGCTTGGGCACCGGGTCCTATGGCTACACCTTC. Its protein is CASSLGTGSYGYTF.

The chain uses TRBV6-5 and TRBJ2-1; 8 bases line up with TRBD2. The V and J ends lost 7 bases and 10 bases, in that order; junction bases with no gene match: 6. This CDR3 is built from 12 residues. Germline lookup yields CDR1 MNHEY and CDR2 SVGAGI. CDR3 bases: TGTGCCAGCAATAGAGCGGGAGTCGAGCAGTTCTTC. Protein: CASNRAGVEQFF.

Only a few counts were recorded for this clone. CDR3 sequence: CASSYPGQGYTGELFF. As DNA, the CDR3 is TGTGCCAGCAGCTATCCGGGACAGGGATACACCGGGGAGCTGTTTTTT. The chain joins TRBV7-9 to TRBJ2-2; 9 bases are shared with TRBD1. V gave up 4 bases and J gave up 3 bases; unmatched junction bases: 6. The CDR3 has 16 residues. Germline lookup yields CDR1 SEHNR and CDR2 FQNEAQ (reference sequence).